This TCR beta chain originates from a study of shared clonotypes between healthy human individuals. Overall study context: Each donor's CD8 memory used one plate, CD8 naive two, each CD4 subset three. The study, taken as a whole, reports: Generation probabilities of non-shared clonotypes were lower (relative to those shared by all four donors). Relative to memory subsets, naive subsets generally showed larger estimated richness.

Profiled with immunoSEQ multiplex PCR; TCRdb holds only in-frame clones, not every one. The sample holds roughly 1.4 million clones, around 98.5% seen once. Comment on this clone: The antigen is unknown.

Donors had no recently reported acute infections or vaccinations and were HIV-negative. The receptor's source is a man aged 25 to 40 in good health. Sequenced sample: naive CD4+ T cells sorted from blood. Subset: CD45RA+ positively selected.

This chain's CDR3 is CASSPRLKETQYF. As DNA, the CDR3 is TGTGCCAGCAGCCCCCGGCTGAAAGAGACCCAGTACTTC. This rearrangement joins TRBV14 to TRBJ2-5, with D hard to call. Germline CDR1 is SGHDN and CDR2 is FVKESK. The length of the CDR3 is 13 residues. V was pared by 4 bases and J by 3 bases, with 9 bases between.